This T cell receptor (beta chain) originates from a study of cytomegalovirus exposure and HLA in healthy donors. CDR1 and CDR2 from the germline V gene are MNHEY and SMNVEV (reference sequence). The V and J ends lost 5 bases and 4 bases, in that order; junction bases with no gene match: 9. This CDR3 has 16 residues. PCR primers comprised 60 Vbeta and 13 Jbeta primers. Profiled with immunoSEQ multiplex PCR; TCRdb holds only in-frame clones, not every one. This repertoire includes some 30,000 clones. The specimen sequenced was PBMCs. This clonotype was sampled from a female donor in good health and CMV-seronegative. The chain joins TRBV27 to TRBJ2-7; 12 bases fit TRBD1. CDR3 sequence: CASSTRDRGRLYEQYF. The CDR3, as DNA: TGTGCCAGCAGTACCCGGGACAGGGGGCGGTTATACGAGCAGTACTTC.